This T cell receptor beta chain was captured by sequencing in a study of blood T cell repertoires in COVID-19. As for the study in general: Acute and convalescent COVID-19 specimens originated in the United States, Italy and Spain. In each case, the material was cDNA or gDNA derived from T cells, B-cell-depleted T cells, or PBMCs.

This CDR3 has 14 residues. Germline V gives CDR1 LGHDT, CDR2 YNNKEL (reference sequence). V gave up 1 base and J gave up 3 bases, with 10 bases separating them. Authors' processing steps: Estimation of nucleated cell counts was performed using reference gene primer amplification. Assay: immunoSEQ multiplex PCR; the TCRdb copy retains only in-frame clones and omits some. V, J and clone size reflect that table, while D and trimming were determined from the DNA. The data contain some 190,000 clones, 76% of them singletons. The chain has TRBV3-1 (or the pseudogene TRBV3-2) and TRBJ2-7, with D maybe TRBD1 (6 bases). The clonotype comes from a woman aged 45-60 years with active or convalescent COVID-19. Sequenced: peripheral blood. CDR3 protein: CASSQGPGDYEQYF. Here the CDR3 DNA reads TGTGCCAGCAGCCAAGGACCAGGGGACTACGAGCAGTACTTC.